This TCR beta chain was profiled in a study of blood T cell repertoires in COVID-19. Trimming at V came to 3 bases and at J to 3 bases, leaving 5 bases not matched to a gene. The CDR3 extends over 15 amino acids. Germline CDR1 reads PRHDT; CDR2 reads FYEKMQ (reference sequence). The protocol was immunoSEQ multiplex PCR, while the TCRdb copy is restricted to in-frame clones and leaves out a portion. The sample comprises around 290,000 clones, approximately 90% of which are singletons, and approximately 2% rests with the top ten. The TCR comes from a woman under 40 with COVID-19, enrolled during active disease. This chain joins TRBV13 and TRBJ2-7, with 10 bases aligning to TRBD1. Input material: peripheral blood. CDR3: CASSLTGTGVYEQYF. DNA of the CDR3: TGTGCCAGCAGCTTGACCGGGACAGGGGTCTACGAGCAGTACTTC.